This record concerns one T cell receptor beta chain sequence. Antigen unknown. For TCR, cDNA came from 5'RACE template switching, which added a universal primer site and UMIs. TCRdb re-called the 5' RACE reads with MiXCR, one entry per CDR3 protein. This table has 620,000 or so distinct CDR3 sequences, 17% appearing once. This CDR3 has 21 amino acids. V shed 0 bases and J shed 0 bases, with 21 bases lying between them. From germline, CDR1 is MGHRA and CDR2 YSYEKL. This sample is part of a study of T cells after yellow fever vaccination. Study in general: SMART-Seq v4 Ultra Low Input handled preparation of low-cell-number fractions.

Overall study findings and caveats: The secondary response showed a weaker magnitude and a faster peak, day 5 versus 15.

The TCR sequence derives from a man between 18 and 29 years old who received the YFV17D yellow fever vaccine. The gene calls are TRBV4-1 and TRBJ2-6; the D is unclear. The specimen comprised PBMCs, sampled roughly 5 days after the first yellow fever vaccination. DNA of the CDR3: TGCGCCAGCAGCCAAGATCTTCGGAATATCCCCTTTAGCTCTGGGGCCAACGTCCTGACTTTC. Translation: CASSQDLRNIPFSSGANVLTF.